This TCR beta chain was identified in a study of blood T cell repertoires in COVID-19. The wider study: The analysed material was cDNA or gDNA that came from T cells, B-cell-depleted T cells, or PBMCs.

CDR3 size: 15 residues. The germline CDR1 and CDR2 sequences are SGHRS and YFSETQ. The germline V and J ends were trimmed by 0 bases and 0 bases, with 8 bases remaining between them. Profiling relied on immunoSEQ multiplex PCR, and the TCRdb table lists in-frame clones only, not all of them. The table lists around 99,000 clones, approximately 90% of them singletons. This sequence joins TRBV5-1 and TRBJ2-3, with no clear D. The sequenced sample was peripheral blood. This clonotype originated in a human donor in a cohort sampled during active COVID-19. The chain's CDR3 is CASSLDRPSTDTQYF. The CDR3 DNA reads TGCGCCAGCAGCTTGGACAGACCTAGCACAGATACGCAGTATTTT.